One and the same sample provided the 16 T cell receptor beta chains below, sequenced in a study of beta chain features in type 1 diabetes. Expressed TCRB transcripts were sequenced because the entire RNA isolate underwent reverse transcription. Only in-frame clones appear in the TCRdb table, and some are missing; sequencing was by immunoSEQ multiplex PCR. The profile shows 120,000 to 150,000 clones, roughly 10% of them singletons. Sequenced input: central memory CD4+ T cells from blood. These receptors all stem from a woman between 40 and 55 years old in good health.

This chain joins TRBV4-3 and TRBJ2-2; 10 bases fit TRBD2. This CDR3 spans 19 amino acids. V was pared by 0 bases and J by 4 bases, with 11 bases of the junction left unmatched. Germline V CDR1 and CDR2: LGHNA, YSLEER. CDR3 bases: TGCGCCAGCAGCCAAGATGGGGGAGCGGGGGGGCCTGTCACCGGGGAGCTGTTTTTT. Translated, it gives CASSQDGGAGGPVTGELFF.

The J gene is TRBJ2-7, the V gene TRBV29-1, with D tentatively TRBD2 (7 bases). The CDR3 loop spans 14 amino acids. Germline-derived CDR1 and CDR2 are SQVTM and ANQGSEA. Trimming pared 5 bases from V and 3 bases from J, leaving 17 bases between. CDR3 DNA: TGCAGCGTTAGGGGGGGCGTTGGGATCTACGAGCAGTACTTC. It encodes CSVRGGVGIYEQYF.

This clone has a handful of counts. The chain recombines TRBV15 with TRBJ2-7; TRBD1 agrees at 8 bases. The CDR3 has 17 residues. Germline CDR1 reads LNHNV; CDR2 reads YYDKDF (reference sequence). V lost 0 bases to trimming and J lost 4 bases; unmatched junction nucleotides: 11. CDR3 protein: CATSRDLSGQGGYEQYF. The CDR3 region has the DNA TGTGCCACCAGCAGAGATCTTTCCGGACAGGGAGGTTACGAGCAGTACTTC.

The V call is TRBV11-2, the J call TRBJ2-7; 11 positions agree with TRBD2. The V segment lost 5 bases and the J segment 1 base; nucleotides outside the gene matches: 4. Germline V CDR1 and CDR2: SGHAT, FQNNGV. The CDR3 covers 15 residues. The CDR3 bases are TGTGCCAGCAGCCCACTAGCGGGGGCTTCCTACGAGCAGTACTTC. It is translated as CASSPLAGASYEQYF.

This clone was found a few times. The chain uses TRBV7-9 and TRBJ2-2; 8 bases line up with TRBD1. There are 16 residues in the CDR3. Unmatched junction bases numbered 7, after V lost 3 bases and J lost 4 bases. Germline assignment: CDR1 SEHNR and CDR2 FQNEAQ (reference sequence). The CDR3 spells CASSFLTGAGTGELFF. CDR3 sequence (DNA): TGTGCCAGCAGCTTCCTGACAGGGGCGGGCACCGGGGAGCTGTTTTTT.

This clone showed up many times. The gene calls are TRBV29-1 and TRBJ2-7; TRBD1 agrees at 10 bases. The CDR3 length is 14 residues. J gave up 2 bases and V 5 bases, and 6 bases lay outside the gene matches. Germline V lookup: CDR1 SQVTM, CDR2 ANQGSEA. The CDR3 is CSVPSGQGAYEQYF. CDR3 coding DNA: TGCAGCGTTCCGAGTGGACAGGGGGCCTACGAGCAGTACTTC.

This clone occurred a few times. V is TRBV2 and J is TRBJ1-5; 9 nucleotides align to TRBD1. This CDR3 comprises 14 residues. Trimming removed 6 bases from V and 6 bases from J; junction bases left unmatched: 6. Germline values: CDR1 SNHLY, CDR2 FYNNEI. CDR3 in amino acids: CASRPQGAAQPQHF. In DNA form, the CDR3 reads TGTGCCAGCAGACCACAGGGGGCCGCTCAGCCCCAGCATTTT.

This clone has only a few counts. The chain links TRBV15 to TRBJ1-1; D remains unclear. V lost 0 bases and J 6 bases, leaving 14 bases between the germline ends. This CDR3 spans 15 amino acids. Germline-derived CDR1 and CDR2 are LNHNV and YYDKDF (reference sequence). CDR3 nucleotide sequence: TGTGCCACCAGCAGAGATACCGAAAAGAGTTCTGAAGCTTTCTTT. It specifies CATSRDTEKSSEAFF.

There are a few counts of this clone. J is TRBJ1-2 and V is TRBV7-9; TRBD1 aligns across 9 bases. Germline CDR1 is SEHNR and CDR2 is FQNEAQ (reference sequence). There are 14 residues in the CDR3. V gave up 5 bases and J gave up 2 bases; unmatched junction bases: 3. CDR3 sequence: CASSTDRGNYGYTF. The CDR3 DNA sequence: TGTGCCAGCAGCACAGACAGGGGGAACTATGGCTACACCTTC. Together with reference TRBV7-9 and TRBJ1-2, the CDR3 gives the full variable domain: DTGVSQNPRHKITKRGQNVTFRCDPISEHNRLYWYRQTLGQGPEFLTYFQNEAQLEKSRLLSDRFSAERPKGSFSTLEIQRTEQGDSAMYLCASSTDRGNYGYTFGSGTRLTVV.

The V call is TRBV5-1, the J call TRBJ1-4, with 9 bases that match TRBD1. This CDR3 spans 14 amino acids. Unmatched junction bases numbered 4, after V lost 7 bases and J lost 3 bases. Looked up from germline, CDR1 is SGHRS and CDR2 is YFSETQ. The CDR3 region has the DNA TGCGCCAGCGGAAGGACAGGGGCTAATGAAAAACTGTTTTTT. This translates into CASGRTGANEKLFF.

The rearrangement joins TRBV5-1 to TRBJ2-7, with 9 bases aligning to TRBD2. The CDR3 runs to 14 residues. Germline values: CDR1 SGHRS, CDR2 YFSETQ. Germline trimming cut 2 bases from V and 7 bases from J; bases unmatched to any gene: 7. DNA for the CDR3: TGCGCCAGCAGCTTTAGCGGGGGATATGAAGAGCAGTACTTC. Translated, it gives CASSFSGGYEEQYF. The complete variable domain, with remaining parts taken from reference TRBV5-1 and TRBJ2-7, reads KAGVTQTPRYLIKTRGQQVTLSCSPISGHRSVSWYQQTPGQGLQFLFEYFSETQRNKGNFPGRFSGRQFSNSRSEMNVSTLELGDSALYLCASSFSGGYEEQYFGPGTRLTVT.

This chain uses TRBV7-2 with TRBJ2-3, with 14 bases matching TRBD2. The CDR3 contains 16 residues. The germline V gene encodes CDR1 SGHTA and CDR2 FQGNSA. The J segment lost 4 bases and the V segment lost 5 bases, leaving 5 bases of the junction unmatched. The CDR3 sequence: CASSPGTSGGADTQYF. The CDR3 DNA reads TGTGCCAGCAGCCCCGGGACTAGCGGGGGTGCAGATACGCAGTATTTT.

The chain uses TRBV4-3 and TRBJ2-1, with D possibly matching TRBD2 (5 bases). Germline-derived CDR1 and CDR2 are LGHNA and YSLEER. The germline V and J ends were trimmed by 0 bases and 9 bases, with 15 bases remaining between them. The CDR3 has 15 residues. The CDR3 reads CASSQDLLRGAEQFF. The CDR3 coding sequence is TGCGCCAGCAGCCAAGATCTCCTACGGGGAGCTGAGCAGTTCTTC.

The sample holds a few counts of this clone. V is TRBV5-4 and J is TRBJ2-1; TRBD2 might be the D (7 bases). This CDR3 has 16 residues. The V gene's germline CDR1 is SGHNT and CDR2 YYREEE (reference sequence). V lost 8 bases and J 0 bases, leaving 18 bases between the germline ends. CDR3 coding DNA: TGTGCCAGTGTAAAGGGGGGGCCGGACTCCTACAATGAGCAGTTCTTC. Translated: CASVKGGPDSYNEQFF.

The V gene is TRBV14, the J gene TRBJ2-1; TRBD1 matches 7 bases. The CDR3 has 14 residues. With V trimmed by 4 bases and J by 15 bases, 15 bases remained unmatched. Germline lookup yields CDR1 SGHDN and CDR2 FVKESK. The CDR3 DNA reads as TGTGCCAGCAGCCTAATCGACCCGAGGGGGCTCTTGTTCTTC. This gives the protein CASSLIDPRGLLFF.

The chain is built from TRBV11-2 and TRBJ2-1, with 12 bases identical to TRBD2. The CDR3 totals 15 residues. V lost 1 base and J lost 9; bases outside the gene matches: 4. Germline V gene lookup returns CDR1 SGHAT and CDR2 FQNNGV. CDR3 residues: CASSLASGGAGEQFF. In DNA form, the CDR3 reads TGTGCCAGCAGCTTAGCTAGCGGGGGGGCCGGTGAGCAGTTCTTC.